This T cell receptor beta chain was captured by sequencing in a study of T-cell reconstitution after alpha-beta-depleted transplantation in children. Germline CDR1 and CDR2: SGHRS and YFSETQ. V was cut by 2 bases and J by 1 base, with 16 bases left in between. The CDR3 covers 18 residues. Preparation of the TCRbeta library was carried out with unique molecular identifiers. TCRdb re-derived calls from the PCR reads in MiXCR, one entry per CDR3 protein. The sample records about 980,000 distinct CDR3 sequences, 25% to 30% being singletons. The sample was PBMCs, mostly from graft donor cells, taken 360 days after TCRalphabeta/CD19-depleted stem cell transplant. The clonotype originates from a boy under two years old who had a stem cell transplant for SCID, so the T cells may come from the graft donor. The gene calls are TRBV5-1 and TRBJ2-6, with D perhaps assigned TRBD1 or TRBD2 (5 bases each). CDR3 nucleotide sequence: TGCGCCAGCAGCTTCACGGGACCGTTTTTGTCTGGGGCCAACGTCCTGACTTTC. This codes for CASSFTGPFLSGANVLTF.